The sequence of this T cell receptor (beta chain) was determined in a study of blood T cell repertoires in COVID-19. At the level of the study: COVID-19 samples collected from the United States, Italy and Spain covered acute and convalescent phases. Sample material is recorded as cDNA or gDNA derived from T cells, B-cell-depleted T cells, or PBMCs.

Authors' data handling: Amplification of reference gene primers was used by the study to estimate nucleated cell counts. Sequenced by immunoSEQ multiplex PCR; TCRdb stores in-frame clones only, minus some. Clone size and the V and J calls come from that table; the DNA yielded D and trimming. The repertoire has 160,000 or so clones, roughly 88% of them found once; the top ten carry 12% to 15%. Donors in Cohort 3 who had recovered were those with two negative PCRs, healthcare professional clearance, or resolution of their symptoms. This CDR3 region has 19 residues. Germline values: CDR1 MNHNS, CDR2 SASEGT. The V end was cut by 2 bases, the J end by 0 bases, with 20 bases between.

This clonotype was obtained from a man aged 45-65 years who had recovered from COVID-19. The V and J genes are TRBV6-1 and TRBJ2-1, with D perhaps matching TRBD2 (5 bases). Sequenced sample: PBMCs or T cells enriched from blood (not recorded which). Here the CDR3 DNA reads TGTGCCAGCAGTGAATTGGCTAGGTCCCGACTAACCTCCTACAATGAGCAGTTCTTC. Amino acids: CASSELARSRLTSYNEQFF.